This TCR beta chain was sequenced during a study of control samples from healthy donors and cancer patients. CDR3 length: 17 amino acids. Germline V gives CDR1 GTSNPN, CDR2 SVGIG (reference sequence). Method: immunoSEQ multiplex PCR; TCRdb's copy keeps in-frame clones and lacks some. The sample contains around 85,000 clones, 85% to 90% of which appear only once. Concerning this clone: A read error may produce the germline difference seen at one junction end. Other nucleotide sequences from this sample produce the same CDR3.

The clonotype comes from a woman aged 60-75 years in good health. The chain uses TRBV30 and TRBJ2-6, with TRBD1 matching 9 bases. Sequenced material: blood. DNA of the CDR3: TGTGCCTGGAACCGGGACAGGGTAAAATCTGGGGCCAATGTCCTGACTTTC. Encoded protein: CAWNRDRVKSGANVLTF.